The sequence of this TCR beta chain was determined in a study of lymphopenia after photon versus proton radiotherapy. Study-wide results and caveats: A bigger post-nadir fall in TCR diversity correlated inversely with survival time in deceased patients. Post-nadir diversity loss with photons came from oligoclonal expansion, particularly CD8+ Temra cells. Authors raise, but do not show, better survival with proton therapy. Proton therapy kept repertoires fairly stable, unlike photons, which gained effector/memory cells.

Sequencing was performed with immunoSEQ multiplex PCR; in TCRdb, only in-frame clones are kept and a portion is missing. The repertoire holds around 30,000 clones, with roughly 89% as singletons. CDR3 length: 15 residues. Germline V gives CDR1 SGDLS, CDR2 YYNGEE. V lost 4 bases, J lost 3 bases, and 9 bases stayed unmatched. As to this clone: Its matching antigen is unknown.

The sample was peripheral blood, taken from a patient treated with proton-based radiotherapy. This clonotype originated in a woman in her seventies with pancreatic cancer. Some clones in this sample may be carry-over from other donors' samples. This chain uses TRBV9 with TRBJ2-7, with 8 bases matching TRBD1. The CDR3 DNA sequence: TGTGCCAGCAGCCCCTCGGACAGGGTTATCTACGAGCAGTACTTC. Protein: CASSPSDRVIYEQYF.